The 25 T cell receptor beta chains reported below all come from one sample, sequenced in a study of shared clonotypes between healthy human individuals. Produced via immunoSEQ multiplex PCR; TCRdb's table is partial and in-frame only. Among 2 million to 2.5 million clones listed, approximately 96% were seen once. The sequenced sample was naive CD4+ T cells sorted from blood. Described subset: CD45RA+ positively selected. Source of these receptors: a man in his late teens or twenties in good health.

The chain uses TRBV28 and TRBJ1-3; D uncertain. V dropped 3 bases and J dropped 0 bases, with 9 bases sitting between them. Looked up from germline, CDR1 is MDHEN and CDR2 is SYDVKM. The CDR3 length is 15 residues. DNA for the CDR3: TGTGCCAGCAGTTTGACGGCCTCCTCTGGAAACACCATATATTTT. It is translated as CASSLTASSGNTIYF.

This clone showed up just once. The sample contains more than one DNA sequence encoding this CDR3. The chain combines TRBV6-5 with TRBJ2-7; D possibly corresponds to TRBD1 (5 bases). Trimming left V 2 bases short and J 4 bases short, with 9 bases between. The CDR3 consists of 13 residues. CDR1 is MNHEY, CDR2 SVGAGI, per germline. CDR3 protein: CASSYGRGYEQYF. As DNA, the CDR3 is TGTGCCAGCAGTTACGGAAGGGGATACGAGCAGTACTTC.

The chain couples TRBV29-1 to TRBJ2-7; TRBD1 matches 7 bases. CDR1 is SQVTM and CDR2 is ANQGSEA in the germline V gene. The CDR3 is made up of 15 amino acids. Trimming took 0 bases from V and 0 from J; bases not matched to a gene: 5. CDR3 residues: CSVEDRGLSSYEQYF. In DNA form, the CDR3 reads TGCAGCGTTGAAGATAGGGGGCTCAGCTCCTACGAGCAGTACTTC.

The chain uses TRBV2 and TRBJ1-3; D is unresolved. Deletions cut 4 bases from V and 2 bases from J, with 6 bases between. Germline loops: CDR1 SNHLY, CDR2 FYNNEI. This CDR3 comprises 13 residues. The CDR3 sequence: CASSVVPGNTIYF. In DNA form, the CDR3 reads TGTGCCAGCAGTGTAGTCCCTGGAAACACCATATATTTT.

This chain joins TRBV5-6 and TRBJ1-1; no definite D call. Per the germline V gene, CDR1 is SGHDT and CDR2 is YYEEEE. Trimming shortened V by 2 bases and J by 1 base, and 12 bases separated the two germline ends. The CDR3 is 15 residues long. CDR3 bases: TGTGCCAGCAGCTTCCGAGGAACCAAGAACACTGAAGCTTTCTTT. The encoded protein is CASSFRGTKNTEAFF. Filled out from reference TRBV5-6 and TRBJ1-1, the complete variable domain reads DAGVTQSPTHLIKTRGQQVTLRCSPKSGHDTVSWYQQALGQGPQFIFQYYEEEERQRGNFPDRFSGHQFPNYSSELNVNALLLGDSALYLCASSFRGTKNTEAFFGQGTRLTVV.

The chain is built from TRBV5-1 and TRBJ2-1; possible D gene TRBD1, 5 bases. The CDR3 is made up of 14 amino acids. V dropped 1 base and J dropped 10 bases, with 15 bases sitting between them. Germline V lookup: CDR1 SGHRS, CDR2 YFSETQ. CDR3 sequence reads: CASSLSDIPLEQFF. CDR3 nucleotide sequence: TGCGCCAGCAGCTTGTCGGACATTCCTCTGGAGCAGTTCTTC.

The gene calls are TRBV28 and TRBJ2-7, with D possibly being TRBD1 or TRBD2 (6 bases each). This CDR3 comprises 14 residues. Trimming removed 2 bases from V and 3 bases from J, with 11 bases in between. Germline V gives CDR1 MDHEN, CDR2 SYDVKM. CDR3 sequence reads: CASSLRGVIYEQYF. As DNA, the CDR3 is TGTGCCAGCAGTTTAAGGGGGGTCATCTACGAGCAGTACTTC.

The chain links TRBV28 to TRBJ1-6; D is ambiguous. This CDR3 region has 14 residues. The V end was cut by 5 bases, the J end by 7 bases, with 12 bases between. Germline V CDR1 and CDR2: MDHEN, SYDVKM. The CDR3: CASSPVEQNSPLHF. CDR3 coding DNA: TGTGCCAGCAGTCCCGTTGAGCAAAATTCACCCCTCCACTTT.

The chain recombines TRBV5-6 with TRBJ2-7, with TRBD1 matching 9 bases. The CDR3 contains 16 residues. V was clipped by 4 bases and J by 2 bases; unmatched bases: 10. Germline CDR1 reads SGHDT; CDR2 reads YYEEEE. The CDR3 DNA reads TGTGCCAGCAGCCCACTACGGACAGGGGACCCCTACGAGCAGTACTTC. It is translated as CASSPLRTGDPYEQYF.

V and J are TRBV19 and TRBJ1-6; D is uncertain. V lost 4 bases and J 10 bases, leaving 14 bases between the germline ends. Looked up from germline, CDR1 is LNHDA and CDR2 is SQIVND (reference sequence). The CDR3 totals 14 residues. In DNA, the CDR3 is TGTGCCAGTAGTAAAGGCGGGGTCGGATCACCCCTCCACTTT. It is translated as CASSKGGVGSPLHF.

V usage is TRBV5-1 and J usage is TRBJ2-7; D call uncertain. Germline V gene sequence: CDR1 SGHRS, CDR2 YFSETQ. The CDR3 loop spans 14 amino acids. The germline V and J ends were trimmed by 3 bases and 0 bases, with 10 bases remaining between them. The CDR3 region has the DNA TGCGCCAGCAGCTGGACGGATAGCTCCTACGAGCAGTACTTC. Protein sequence: CASSWTDSSYEQYF.

The genes are TRBV10-1 and TRBJ2-3; 10 positions agree with TRBD2. After removal of 1 base from V and 0 bases from J, the junction contained 4 bases not matched to a gene. CDR1 is WNHNN and CDR2 is SYGVQD in the germline V gene (reference sequence). CDR3 length: 17 amino acids. DNA of the CDR3: TGCGCCAGCAGTGAGTGGGCTAGCGGGGGTAGCACAGATACGCAGTATTTT. This translates into CASSEWASGGSTDTQYF.

This clone was seen only once. Other DNA sequences in the sample encode the same CDR3. This sequence joins TRBV7-2 and TRBJ2-1, with D uncertain. The CDR3 totals 12 residues. Germline V gives CDR1 SGHTA, CDR2 FQGNSA. V lost 0 bases and J lost 6, with 3 bases in between. CDR3 in DNA: TGTGCCAGCAGCTTAGCCTTCAATGAGCAGTTCTTC. Its protein product is CASSLAFNEQFF.

The rearrangement joins TRBV7-9 to TRBJ2-1; 7 bases line up with TRBD2. The junction had 7 bases not matched to a gene; V was cut back by 5 bases and J by 0 bases. The CDR3 totals 16 residues. CDR1 is SEHNR and CDR2 is FQNEAQ in the germline V gene (reference sequence). CDR3 loop: CASSPRTRSSYNEQFF. In nucleotides, the CDR3 is TGTGCCAGCAGCCCCCGGACTAGGAGCTCCTACAATGAGCAGTTCTTC.

The chain carries TRBV28 and TRBJ2-7, with 9 positions matching TRBD1. CDR1 is MDHEN, CDR2 SYDVKM, per germline. CDR3 length equals 15 residues. Unmatched junction bases numbered 10, after V lost 5 bases and J lost 5 bases. In nucleotides, the CDR3 is TGTGCCAGCAGTCCGGGACAGGGAAGGACGGACGAGCAGTACTTC. It codes for CASSPGQGRTDEQYF.

The CDR3 reads CASSYSGGQGGAFF. The CDR3 bases are TGTGCCAGCAGTTACTCGGGAGGCCAGGGAGGAGCTTTCTTT. This rearrangement joins TRBV6-5 to TRBJ1-1, with a tentative D call TRBD1 (5 bases). CDR1 MNHEY and CDR2 SVGAGI come from the germline V gene. The V gene lost 0 bases and the J gene lost 10 bases, with 15 bases spanning the gap. This CDR3 has 14 amino acids.

The chain uses TRBV5-6 and TRBJ2-5; perhaps TRBD2 as D (5 bases). The CDR3 has 15 residues. The germline gives CDR1 SGHDT, CDR2 YYEEEE. V lost 4 bases, J lost 5 bases, and 18 bases lay in between. CDR3 sequence (DNA): TGTGCCAGCAGCCCTCCGGGGAGTGTGGGGGAGACCCAGTACTTC. Amino acid sequence: CASSPPGSVGETQYF.

The rearrangement uses TRBV2 and TRBJ1-3; 9 bases are a match to TRBD1. The junction had 15 bases not matched to a gene; V was cut back by 11 bases and J by 7 bases. Germline loops: CDR1 SNHLY, CDR2 FYNNEI. The CDR3 is 15 amino acids. As DNA, the CDR3 is TGTGCCGCCATGGGACAGGGCTTCGCTGAGAACACCATATATTTT. It encodes CAAMGQGFAENTIYF.

The genes are TRBV28 and TRBJ2-2; 10 nucleotides line up with TRBD1. Germline V lookup: CDR1 MDHEN, CDR2 SYDVKM. CDR3 length: 14 residues. The V gene end was trimmed by 10 bases and the J gene end by 7 bases; junction bases not matched to a gene: 9. The CDR3 nucleotides read TGTGCCACCTCTAGGGACAGGGGAATCGGGGAGCTGTTTTTT. Protein product: CATSRDRGIGELFF.

This chain links TRBV4-1 with TRBJ1-2; D remains ambiguous. Germline V gives CDR1 MGHRA, CDR2 YSYEKL. The CDR3 has 17 residues. With 4 bases removed from V and 4 bases from J, the gap between germline ends came to 22 bases. CDR3 coding DNA: TGCGCCAGCAGCCCCCGGAAGGCATTCCTAAAAGGCTATGGCTACACCTTC. Protein sequence: CASSPRKAFLKGYGYTF.

This rearrangement joins TRBV2 to TRBJ2-5; a possible D gene is TRBD2 (5 bases). Germline V lookup: CDR1 SNHLY, CDR2 FYNNEI. V lost 3 bases, J lost 2 bases, and 13 bases lay in between. The CDR3 runs 15 residues. The CDR3 spells CASSDIGPGQETQYF. CDR3 in DNA: TGTGCCAGCAGTGACATAGGGCCGGGACAAGAGACCCAGTACTTC. Full variable domain (outside the CDR3, taken from reference TRBV2 and TRBJ2-5): EPEVTQTPSHQVTQMGQEVILRCVPISNHLYFYWYRQILGQKVEFLVSFYNNEISEKSEIFDDQFSVERPDGSNFTLKIRSTKLEDSAMYFCASSDIGPGQETQYFGPGTRLLVL.

This rearrangement joins TRBV7-8 to TRBJ2-5; 9 nucleotides agree with TRBD2. CDR3 length: 17 amino acids. The ends lost 5 bases at V and 0 bases at J; junction bases unmatched: 10. The germline CDR1 and CDR2 sequences are SGHVS and FQNEAQ. In DNA, the CDR3 is TGTGCCAGCAGCCCCGGGCTAGCGGGGCGCTACCAAGAGACCCAGTACTTC. Protein sequence: CASSPGLAGRYQETQYF.

The chain employs TRBV2 and TRBJ2-3; 12 bases fit TRBD2. This CDR3 is built from 17 residues. V was pared by 5 bases and J by 0 bases, with 6 bases of the junction left unmatched. Germline-derived CDR1 and CDR2 are SNHLY and FYNNEI. CDR3 region: CASSFSSGRVSTDTQYF. The DNA of the CDR3 is TGTGCCAGCAGTTTTTCTAGCGGGAGGGTAAGCACAGATACGCAGTATTTT.

The table lists this clone with a count of one. The V gene is TRBV6-5, the J gene TRBJ1-1; D not certain. Germline CDR1 is MNHEY and CDR2 is SVGAGI. Trimming removed 8 bases from V and 1 base from J, with 11 bases in between. The CDR3 is made up of 13 amino acids. CDR3 amino acids: CASARPGNTEAFF. DNA of the CDR3: TGTGCCAGCGCTCGCCCGGGGAACACTGAAGCTTTCTTT.

Regarding this clone: The sample holds other DNA sequences that translate to the same CDR3. The rearrangement joins TRBV7-2 to TRBJ1-5; 7 bases fit TRBD1. The germline gives CDR1 SGHTA, CDR2 FQGNSA. V shed 4 bases and J 7 bases; nucleotides not matched to a gene: 7. This CDR3 contains 14 residues. CDR3 DNA: TGTGCCAGCAGCTCTCGACAGGGCTGGCAGCCCCAGCATTTT. Its protein product is CASSSRQGWQPQHF.